This record concerns one T cell receptor beta chain sequence. Only one count was recorded for this clone. Its antigen is currently not known. Nothing much larger sits one base from this clone, and base qualities are not available. Looking up the germline V gene yields CDR1 MGHRA and CDR2 YSYEKL. From cysteine to phenylalanine, the CDR3 is 15 amino acids long. Only CDR3 DNA remains: 45 bases, in frame from the first base. Trimming removed 5 bases from V and 4 bases from J, leaving 15 bases between the germline ends. Each collaborating institution followed its own protocols to collect whole blood in K2EDTA tubes. For TCRbeta analysis, collaborators shipped samples in one of three forms: frozen whole blood, isolated PBMCs, or DNA extracted from either of those sample types. The source of the sample is a study of blood T cell repertoires in COVID-19 (dated by TCRdb to 2018 to 2020). Regarding the research as a whole: Samples covering the acute and convalescent phases of COVID-19 were provided by collaborators in the United States, Italy and Spain. The prospective study material was composed of cDNA or gDNA derived from T cells, B-cell-depleted T cells, or PBMCs. Deeply sampled blood TCRbeta repertoires from subjects exposed to, actively infected with, or recovered from COVID-19 were included in the dataset. The repertoires were made available in a free public database intended to serve as a resource for research on the immune response to SARS-CoV-2. The samples were drawn from the first 160 participants of the ongoing ImmuneRACE study and from some 1,300 subjects provided by 6 global collaborators. Nearly every sample came with metadata listing a de-identified subject ID, COVID-19 status, age in years and sex. Where HLA class I and class II types were available, the types were taken from metadata supplied by the sample provider, not from assay-based typing. The paper's findings and limits, for the study overall: The quantity of clinical and demographic metadata differed by source and by participant and was supplied without curation.

The immunoSEQ Assay, a bias-controlled multiplex PCR, was used to amplify TCRbeta CDR3 regions from genomic DNA. The authors processed their data as follows. The number of nucleated cells in each sample was estimated from the amplification of reference gene primers within the assay. Sequence reads were collapsed and filtered to measure the absolute abundance of every unique TCRbeta CDR3 rearrangement. For each sample, productive Simpson clonality was calculated by taking the square root of Simpson's diversity index across productive rearrangements. Not all clones reach the TCRdb copy of this immuneACCESS table, which keeps in-frame sequences only. Checked studies attribute under half of the gap to unresolved V genes and leave the rest unexplained. The V and J calls and clone size come from that table; D and trimming were worked out from the DNA. The sample table contains 150,000 to 200,000 clones; only one count was recorded for approximately 92% of them. Approximately 0.56% of the sample is in the top ten clones.

The sequencing input was peripheral blood. The clonotype was recovered from a man aged 45-65 years with acute or convalescent COVID-19. Recombination connected TRBV4-1 to TRBJ1-5; the D gene cannot be resolved reliably. The DNA reads as follows: TGCGCCAGCAGCACCCGACTGGGTGATAATCAGCCCCAGCATTTT. It is translated as CASSTRLGDNQPQHF.